This TCR beta chain appears in the sequencing data of a study of T cell responses to AZD1222 COVID-19 vaccine. The repertoire was sequenced with immunoSEQ multiplex PCR; TCRdb's copy has only in-frame clones and lacks some. Of almost 50,000 clones listed, around four fifths are singletons. This CDR3 has 15 residues. Germline CDR1 and CDR2: SGHDN and FVKESK. Trimming cost V 4 bases and J 5 bases, with 14 bases left between them. This receptor was identified in an adult in good health. Sequencing used peripheral blood, obtained on day 0 of MenACWY control vaccination. The J gene is TRBJ1-4, the V gene TRBV14; the D gene is possibly TRBD1 (5 bases). The CDR3 loop is CASSPTLGGNEKLFF. The CDR3, as DNA: TGTGCCAGCAGCCCTACCCTGGGGGGGAATGAAAAACTGTTTTTT.